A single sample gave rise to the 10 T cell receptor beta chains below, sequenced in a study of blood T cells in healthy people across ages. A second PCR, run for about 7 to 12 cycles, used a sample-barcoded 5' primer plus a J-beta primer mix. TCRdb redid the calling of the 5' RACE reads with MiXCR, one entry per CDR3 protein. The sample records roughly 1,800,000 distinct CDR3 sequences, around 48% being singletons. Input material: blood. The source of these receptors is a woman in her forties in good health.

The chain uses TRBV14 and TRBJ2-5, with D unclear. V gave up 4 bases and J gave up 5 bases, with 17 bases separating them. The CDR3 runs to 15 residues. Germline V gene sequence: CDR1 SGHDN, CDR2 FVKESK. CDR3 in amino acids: CASSRFSGLEETQYF. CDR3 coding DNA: TGTGCCAGCAGCCGGTTTAGTGGCCTCGAGGAGACCCAGTACTTC.

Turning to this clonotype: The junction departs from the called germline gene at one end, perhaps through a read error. The DNA for the CDR3 is TGTGCCAGCAGCGAAGATATAGGGGCGGTAGATACGCAGTATTTT. Translated, it gives CASSEDIGAVDTQYF. The rearrangement joins TRBV14 to TRBJ2-3; D possibly corresponds to TRBD1 (5 bases). Per the germline V gene, CDR1 is SGHDN and CDR2 is FVKESK. The CDR3 loop spans 15 amino acids.

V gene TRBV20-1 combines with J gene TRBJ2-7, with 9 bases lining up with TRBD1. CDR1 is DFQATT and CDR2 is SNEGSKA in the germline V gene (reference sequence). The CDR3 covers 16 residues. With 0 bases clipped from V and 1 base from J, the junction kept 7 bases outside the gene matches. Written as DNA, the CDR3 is TGCAGTGCTAGAGATCGGGACAGGGCCAATTCCTACGAGCAGTACTTC. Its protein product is CSARDRDRANSYEQYF.

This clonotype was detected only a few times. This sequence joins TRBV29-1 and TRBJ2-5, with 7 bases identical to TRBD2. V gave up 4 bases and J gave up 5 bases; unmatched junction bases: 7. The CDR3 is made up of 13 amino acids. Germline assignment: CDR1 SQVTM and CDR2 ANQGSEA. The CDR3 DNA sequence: TGCAGCGTTGGCGGGGGTGGTTTGGAGACCCAGTACTTC. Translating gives CSVGGGGLETQYF.

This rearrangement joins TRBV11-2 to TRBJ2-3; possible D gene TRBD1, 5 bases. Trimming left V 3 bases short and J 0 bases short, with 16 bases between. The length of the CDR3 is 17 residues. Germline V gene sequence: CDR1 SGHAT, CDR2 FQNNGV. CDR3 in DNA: TGTGCCAGCAGCTTTTTTTGGGGCGATCCTAGCACAGATACGCAGTATTTT. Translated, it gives CASSFFWGDPSTDTQYF.

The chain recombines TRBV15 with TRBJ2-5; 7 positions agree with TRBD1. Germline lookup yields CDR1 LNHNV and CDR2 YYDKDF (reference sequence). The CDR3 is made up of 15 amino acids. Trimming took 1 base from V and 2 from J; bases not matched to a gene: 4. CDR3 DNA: TGTGCCACCAGCAGAGTTTGGGACAGACAAGAGACCCAGTACTTC. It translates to CATSRVWDRQETQYF.

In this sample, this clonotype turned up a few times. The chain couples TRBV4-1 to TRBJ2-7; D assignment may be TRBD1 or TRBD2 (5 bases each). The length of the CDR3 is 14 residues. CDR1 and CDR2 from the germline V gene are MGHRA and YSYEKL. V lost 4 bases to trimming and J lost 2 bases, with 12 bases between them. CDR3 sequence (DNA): TGCGCCAGCAGCCTAATAGGGACGGCCTACGAGCAGTACTTC. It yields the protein CASSLIGTAYEQYF.

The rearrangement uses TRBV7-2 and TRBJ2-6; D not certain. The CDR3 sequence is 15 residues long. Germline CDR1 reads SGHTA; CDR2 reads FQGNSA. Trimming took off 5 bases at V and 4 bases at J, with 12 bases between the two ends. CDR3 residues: CASSRRVHGANVLTF. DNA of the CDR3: TGTGCCAGCAGCCGAAGGGTGCACGGGGCCAACGTCCTGACTTTC.

The CDR3 DNA reads as TGCGCCAGCAGCTTGGGTAAAGCGGGGCTTACCCAGTACTTC. Translated, it gives CASSLGKAGLTQYF. The chain recombines TRBV5-1 with TRBJ2-7; TRBD2 agrees at 7 bases. V dropped 0 bases and J dropped 10; count of bases not matched to a gene: 10. Germline CDR1 is SGHRS and CDR2 is YFSETQ. This CDR3 spans 14 amino acids.

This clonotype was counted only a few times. The CDR3 loop reads CSVARDARSSYEQYF. Here the CDR3 DNA reads TGCAGCGTTGCCAGGGACGCCCGAAGCTCCTACGAGCAGTACTTC. The rearrangement links TRBV29-1 to TRBJ2-7; tentatively, D is TRBD1 or TRBD2 (5 bases each). There are 15 residues in the CDR3. The V end lost 4 bases, the J end lost 0 bases, and 16 bases lay between the germline ends. Germline values: CDR1 SQVTM, CDR2 ANQGSEA.